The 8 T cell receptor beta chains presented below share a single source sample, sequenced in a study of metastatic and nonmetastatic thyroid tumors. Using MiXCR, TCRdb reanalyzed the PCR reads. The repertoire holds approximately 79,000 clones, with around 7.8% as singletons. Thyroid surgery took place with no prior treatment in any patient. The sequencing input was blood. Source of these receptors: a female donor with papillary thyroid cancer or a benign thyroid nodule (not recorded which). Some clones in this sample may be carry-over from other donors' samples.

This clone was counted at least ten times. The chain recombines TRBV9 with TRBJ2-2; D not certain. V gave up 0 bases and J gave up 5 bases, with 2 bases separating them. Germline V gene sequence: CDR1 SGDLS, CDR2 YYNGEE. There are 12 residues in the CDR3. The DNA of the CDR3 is TGTGCCAGCAGCGTAGAGACCGGGGAGCTGTTTTTT. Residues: CASSVETGELFF.

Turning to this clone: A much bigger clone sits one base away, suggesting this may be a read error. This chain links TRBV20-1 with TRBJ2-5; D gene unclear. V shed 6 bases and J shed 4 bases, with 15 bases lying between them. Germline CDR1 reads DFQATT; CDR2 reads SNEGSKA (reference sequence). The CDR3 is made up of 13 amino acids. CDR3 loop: CSASPATRETQYF. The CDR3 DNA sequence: TGCAGTGCCTCGCCCGCGACAAGAGAGACCCAGTACTTC.

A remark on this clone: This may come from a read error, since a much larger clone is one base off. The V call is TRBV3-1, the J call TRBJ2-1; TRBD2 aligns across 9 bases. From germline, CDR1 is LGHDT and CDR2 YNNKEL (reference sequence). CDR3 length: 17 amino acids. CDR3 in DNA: TGTGCCAACAGCCAACTAGCGGGCGATCCTGATTTCGGTGAGCAGTTCTTC. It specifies CANSQLAGDPDFGEQFF.

CDR3 DNA sequence: TGCGCCAGCAGCTTGGAATCGGGACAGACCTACGATGAGCAGTACTTC. Translation gives CASSLESGQTYDEQYF. The V and J genes are TRBV5-1 and TRBJ2-7; 7 bases are shared with TRBD1. V trimming: 0 bases; J trimming: 7 bases; junction bases outside the gene matches: 13. The CDR3 is 16 amino acids. CDR1 and CDR2 (germline): SGHRS, YFSETQ.

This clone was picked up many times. CDR3 protein: CAISERVDSGNTIYF. CDR3 coding DNA: TGTGCCATCAGTGAGAGGGTGGACTCTGGAAACACCATATATTTT. The rearrangement joins TRBV10-3 to TRBJ1-3; D is ambiguous. This CDR3 comprises 15 residues. Germline V gene sequence: CDR1 ENHRY, CDR2 SYGVKD. Trimming shortened V by 2 bases and J by 0 bases, and 8 bases separated the two germline ends.

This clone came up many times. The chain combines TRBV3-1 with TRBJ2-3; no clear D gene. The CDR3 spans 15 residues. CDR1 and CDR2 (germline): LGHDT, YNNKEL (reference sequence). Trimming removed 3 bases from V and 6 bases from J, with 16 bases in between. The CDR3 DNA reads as TGTGCCAGCAGCCACCCAAGGACCGGTGTGGATACGCAGTATTTT. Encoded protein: CASSHPRTGVDTQYF.

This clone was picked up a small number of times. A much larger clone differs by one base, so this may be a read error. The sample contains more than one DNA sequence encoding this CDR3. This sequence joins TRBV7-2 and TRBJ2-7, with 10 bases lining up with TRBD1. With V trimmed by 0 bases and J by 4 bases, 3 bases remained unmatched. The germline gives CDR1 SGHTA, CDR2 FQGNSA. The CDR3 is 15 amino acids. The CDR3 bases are TGTGCCAGCAGCTTAGCGGGACAGGGGATATACGAGCAGTACTTC. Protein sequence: CASSLAGQGIYEQYF.

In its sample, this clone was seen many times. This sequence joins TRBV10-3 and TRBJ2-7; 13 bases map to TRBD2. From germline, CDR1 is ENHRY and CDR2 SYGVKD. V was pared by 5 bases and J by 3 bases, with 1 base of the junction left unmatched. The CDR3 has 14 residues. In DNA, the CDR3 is TGTGCCATCAGTCGGACTAGCGGGGGCTACGAGCAGTACTTC. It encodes CAISRTSGGYEQYF.